The following is a T cell receptor (beta chain) sequence with its context. Its antigen is as yet unknown. cDNA encoding TCR beta was synthesized via 5'RACE template switching incorporating UMIs. With the 5' RACE reads reprocessed, TCRdb shows one record per CDR3 protein and no DNA. The listing contains 400,000 to 550,000 distinct CDR3 sequences. This specimen belongs to a study of T cells expressing NK-cell markers. Study-level background: Beta-chain profiling covered CD3+CD56+NKG2C+, CD3+CD56+NKG2C- and CD3+CD56-NKG2C+ sorted subsets. Just one sequenced donor of eight was HCMV-seronegative, while seven were seropositive. The study's findings and limits: The same clonotypes also predominated in the CD3+CD56-NKG2C+ fraction of several donors.

CDR3 length equals 13 residues. The germline V gene has CDR1 SQVTM and CDR2 ANQGSEA. The source material was blood T cells: a sorted CD56 or NKG2C T cell subset, CD4+ or CD8+ T cells, or bulk PBMC T cells (not recorded which). This TCR derives from a woman between 18 and 70 years old in good health. The chain carries TRBV29-1 and TRBJ2-2. This CDR3 reads CSVAGGDTGELFF.